This is a list of T cell receptor beta chains from one sample in a study of regulatory dendritic cells for organ transplantation. Their cognate antigens are unknown. Some clones are missing from TCRdb's copy, which holds only in-frame ones; the method was immunoSEQ multiplex PCR. The top ten clones hold around 0.4% of a sample with 12,000 or so clones, roughly 90% of them seen once. Sample: naive CD8+ T cells from blood cultured with dendritic cells. These receptors were collected from a human donor in good health. The CDR3 runs from the conserved cysteine through the conserved F or W. The order of the fields is V gene, J gene, clone size, D gene, CDR3 protein, CDR3 DNA. D genes are given only for firm matches. Size is stated for part of the rows, as once, few or many counts, or as a class when the clone is expanded.

v_call: TRBV27; j_call: TRBJ1-6; clone_size: -; d_call: -; cdr3_aa: CASSLPSAGVTSPLHF; cdr3_nt: TGTGCCAGCAGTTTACCTTCCGCCGGGGTAACTTCACCCCTCCACTTT
v_call: TRBV7-9; j_call: TRBJ2-1; clone_size: -; d_call: TRBD2; cdr3_aa: CASSPGLAGGSSSYNEQFF; cdr3_nt: TGTGCCAGCAGTCCCGGACTAGCGGGGGGCTCGAGCTCCTACAATGAGCAGTTCTTC
v_call: TRBV6-5; j_call: TRBJ2-1; clone_size: -; d_call: TRBD1; cdr3_aa: CASKVTGQGYNEQFF; cdr3_nt: TGTGCCAGCAAGGTAACGGGACAGGGCTACAATGAGCAGTTCTTC
v_call: TRBV15; j_call: TRBJ2-1; clone_size: -; d_call: TRBD1; cdr3_aa: CATSRGLGTGGNEQFF; cdr3_nt: TGTGCCACCAGCAGAGGTTTGGGGACAGGGGGCAATGAGCAGTTCTTC
v_call: TRBV27; j_call: TRBJ1-4; clone_size: once; d_call: TRBD1; cdr3_aa: CASSGTGGLTPANEKLFF; cdr3_nt: TGTGCCAGCAGTGGGACAGGGGGCTTGACACCGGCGAATGAAAAACTGTTTTTT
v_call: TRBV25-1; j_call: TRBJ2-2; clone_size: -; d_call: -; cdr3_aa: CASSEWGLGETGELFF; cdr3_nt: TGTGCCAGCAGTGAATGGGGCCTCGGGGAGACCGGGGAGCTGTTTTTT
v_call: TRBV6-5; j_call: TRBJ2-1; clone_size: -; d_call: -; cdr3_aa: CASSPEDYNEQFF; cdr3_nt: TGTGCCAGCAGCCCCGAAGATTACAATGAGCAGTTCTTC
v_call: TRBV9; j_call: TRBJ2-7; clone_size: -; d_call: -; cdr3_aa: CASSVAYGSLEQYF; cdr3_nt: TGTGCCAGCAGCGTAGCTTACGGCTCCCTCGAGCAGTACTTC
v_call: TRBV2; j_call: TRBJ2-2; clone_size: -; d_call: -; cdr3_aa: CASSRTGELFF; cdr3_nt: TGTGCCAGCAGTAGGACCGGGGAGCTGTTTTTT
v_call: TRBV28; j_call: TRBJ1-4; clone_size: -; d_call: TRBD1; cdr3_aa: CASSYGQDGNEKLFF; cdr3_nt: TGTGCCAGCAGTTACGGACAGGACGGCAATGAAAAACTGTTTTTT
v_call: TRBV9; j_call: TRBJ2-1; clone_size: -; d_call: TRBD2; cdr3_aa: CASSPRTSGNEFF; cdr3_nt: TGTGCCAGCAGCCCTCGGACTAGCGGGAACGAGTTCTTC
v_call: TRBV7-7; j_call: TRBJ1-2; clone_size: -; d_call: -; cdr3_aa: CASSPLEGNYGYTF; cdr3_nt: TGTGCTAGCAGCCCCCTGGAGGGTAACTATGGCTACACCTTC
v_call: TRBV28; j_call: TRBJ2-6; clone_size: -; d_call: -; cdr3_aa: CASSLISSGANVLTF; cdr3_nt: TGTGCCAGCAGTTTGATTAGCTCCGGGGCCAACGTCCTGACTTTC
v_call: TRBV7-9; j_call: TRBJ1-2; clone_size: -; d_call: -; cdr3_aa: CASSLSQRGGYTF; cdr3_nt: TGTGCCAGCAGCTTATCTCAGCGAGGGGGCTACACCTTC
v_call: TRBV19; j_call: TRBJ2-7; clone_size: -; d_call: -; cdr3_aa: CASSIEGTVAYEQYF; cdr3_nt: TGTGCCAGTAGTATAGAAGGGACGGTAGCCTACGAGCAGTACTTC